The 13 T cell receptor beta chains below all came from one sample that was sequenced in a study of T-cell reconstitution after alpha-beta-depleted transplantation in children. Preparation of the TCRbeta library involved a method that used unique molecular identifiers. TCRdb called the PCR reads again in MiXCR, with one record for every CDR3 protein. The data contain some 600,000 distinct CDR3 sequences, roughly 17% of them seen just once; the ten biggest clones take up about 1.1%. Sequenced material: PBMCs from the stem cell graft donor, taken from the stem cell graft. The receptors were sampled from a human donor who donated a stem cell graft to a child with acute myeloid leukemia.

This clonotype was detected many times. The CDR3 region is CASSEADPYEQYV. CDR3 nucleotide sequence: TGTGCCAGCAGTGAGGCAGACCCCTACGAGCAGTACGTC. V usage is TRBV6-1 and J usage is TRBJ2-7; D is uncertain. V lost 3 bases, J lost 2 bases, and 8 bases lay in between. This CDR3 spans 13 amino acids. Germline CDR1 and CDR2: MNHNS and SASEGT.

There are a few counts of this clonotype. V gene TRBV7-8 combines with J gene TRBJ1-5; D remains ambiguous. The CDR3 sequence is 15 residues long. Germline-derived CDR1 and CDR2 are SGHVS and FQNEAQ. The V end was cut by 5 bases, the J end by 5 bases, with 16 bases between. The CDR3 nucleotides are TGTGCCAGCAGCCCCGGGTCCAAAGGCTATCAGCCCCAGCATTTT. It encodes CASSPGSKGYQPQHF.

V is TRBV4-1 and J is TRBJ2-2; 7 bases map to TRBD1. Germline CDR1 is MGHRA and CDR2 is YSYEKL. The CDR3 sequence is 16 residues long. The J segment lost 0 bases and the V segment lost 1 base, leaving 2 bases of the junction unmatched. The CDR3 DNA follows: TGCGCCAGCAGCCAAGGAGGGGGCCCGAACACCGGGGAGCTGTTTTTT. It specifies CASSQGGGPNTGELFF.

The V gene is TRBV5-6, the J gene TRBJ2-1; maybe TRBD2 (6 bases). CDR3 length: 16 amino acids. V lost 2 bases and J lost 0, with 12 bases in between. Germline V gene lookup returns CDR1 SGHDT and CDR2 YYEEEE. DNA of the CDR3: TGTGCCAGCAGCTTAATGGTGGGGGGCTCCTACAATGAGCAGTTCTTC. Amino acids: CASSLMVGGSYNEQFF.

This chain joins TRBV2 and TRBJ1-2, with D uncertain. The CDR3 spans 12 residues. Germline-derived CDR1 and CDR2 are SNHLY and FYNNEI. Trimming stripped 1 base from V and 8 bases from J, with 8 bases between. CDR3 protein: CASSEGSRGYTF. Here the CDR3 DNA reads TGTGCCAGCAGTGAAGGCTCCAGGGGCTACACCTTC.

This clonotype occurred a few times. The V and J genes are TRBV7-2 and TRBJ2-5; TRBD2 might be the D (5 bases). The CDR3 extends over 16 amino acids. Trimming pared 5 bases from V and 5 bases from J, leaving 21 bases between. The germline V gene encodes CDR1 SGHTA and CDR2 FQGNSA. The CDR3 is CASSIRTEDWLETQYF. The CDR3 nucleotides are TGTGCCAGCAGCATCCGGACGGAGGACTGGCTCGAGACCCAGTACTTC.

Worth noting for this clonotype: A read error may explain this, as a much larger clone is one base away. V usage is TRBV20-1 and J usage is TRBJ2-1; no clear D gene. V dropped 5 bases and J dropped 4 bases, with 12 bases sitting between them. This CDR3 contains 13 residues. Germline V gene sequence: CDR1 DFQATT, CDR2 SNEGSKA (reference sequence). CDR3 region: CSAEHTAYNEQFF. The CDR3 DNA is TGCAGTGCTGAGCATACAGCTTACAATGAGCAGTTCTTC.

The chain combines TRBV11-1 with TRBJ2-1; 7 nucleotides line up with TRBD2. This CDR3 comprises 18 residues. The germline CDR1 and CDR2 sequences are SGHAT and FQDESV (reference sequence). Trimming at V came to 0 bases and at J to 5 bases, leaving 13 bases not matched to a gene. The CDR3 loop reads CASSLARLANAPHNEQFF. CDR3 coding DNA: TGTGCCAGCAGCTTAGCGCGACTAGCAAACGCCCCCCACAATGAGCAGTTCTTC.

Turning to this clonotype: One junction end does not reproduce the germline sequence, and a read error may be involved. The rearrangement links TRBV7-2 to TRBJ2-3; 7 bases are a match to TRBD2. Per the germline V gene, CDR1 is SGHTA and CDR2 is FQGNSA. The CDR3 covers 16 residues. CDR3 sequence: CASSLESGGSTHTQYF. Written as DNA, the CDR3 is TGTGCCAGCAGCTTAGAATCGGGGGGTAGCACACATACGCAGTATTTT.

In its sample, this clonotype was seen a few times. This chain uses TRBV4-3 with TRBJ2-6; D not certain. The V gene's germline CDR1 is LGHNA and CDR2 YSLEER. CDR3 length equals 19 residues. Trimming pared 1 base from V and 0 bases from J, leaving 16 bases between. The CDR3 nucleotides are TGCGCCAGCAGCCAAGCTGGGAAATCGGGCTACTCTGGGGCCAACGTCCTGACTTTC. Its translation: CASSQAGKSGYSGANVLTF.

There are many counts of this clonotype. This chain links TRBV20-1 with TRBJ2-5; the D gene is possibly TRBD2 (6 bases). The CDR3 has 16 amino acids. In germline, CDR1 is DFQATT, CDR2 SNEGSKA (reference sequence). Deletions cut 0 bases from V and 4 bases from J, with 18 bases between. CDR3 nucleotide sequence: TGCAGTGCTAGAGATGTGGGCGTCGGGGGTCGAGAGACCCAGTACTTC. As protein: CSARDVGVGGRETQYF.

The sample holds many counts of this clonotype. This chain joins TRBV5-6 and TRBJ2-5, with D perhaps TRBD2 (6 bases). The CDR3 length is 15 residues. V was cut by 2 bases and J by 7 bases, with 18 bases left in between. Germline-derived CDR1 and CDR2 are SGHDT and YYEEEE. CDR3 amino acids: CASSFGDWGIGTQYF. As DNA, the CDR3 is TGTGCCAGCAGCTTCGGGGACTGGGGGATCGGGACCCAGTACTTC.

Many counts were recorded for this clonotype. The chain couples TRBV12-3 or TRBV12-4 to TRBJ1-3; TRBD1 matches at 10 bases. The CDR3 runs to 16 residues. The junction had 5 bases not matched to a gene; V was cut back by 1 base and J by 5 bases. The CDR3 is CASSLGDRGGRNTIYF. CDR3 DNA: TGTGCCAGCAGTTTAGGGGACAGGGGTGGAAGAAACACCATATATTTT.